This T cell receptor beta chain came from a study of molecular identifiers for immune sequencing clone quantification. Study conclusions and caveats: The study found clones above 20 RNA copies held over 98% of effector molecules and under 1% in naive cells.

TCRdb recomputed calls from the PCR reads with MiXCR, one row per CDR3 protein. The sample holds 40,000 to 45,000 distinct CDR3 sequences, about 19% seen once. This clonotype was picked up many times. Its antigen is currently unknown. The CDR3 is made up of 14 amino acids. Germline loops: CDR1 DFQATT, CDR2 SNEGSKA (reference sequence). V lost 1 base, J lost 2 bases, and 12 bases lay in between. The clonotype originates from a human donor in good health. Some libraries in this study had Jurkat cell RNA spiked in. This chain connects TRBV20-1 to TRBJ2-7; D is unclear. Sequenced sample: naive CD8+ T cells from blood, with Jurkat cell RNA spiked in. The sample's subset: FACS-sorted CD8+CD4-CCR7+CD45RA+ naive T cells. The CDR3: CSARGRSETYEQYF. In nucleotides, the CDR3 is TGCAGTGCTAGAGGAAGGTCAGAAACCTACGAGCAGTACTTC.